A single sample gave rise to the 28 T cell receptor beta chains below, sequenced in a study of T-cell reconstitution after alpha-beta-depleted transplantation in children. Library preparation (for TCRbeta) was performed with unique molecular identifiers. TCRdb re-called the PCR reads with MiXCR, one entry per CDR3 protein. The repertoire consists of 100,000 to 120,000 distinct CDR3 sequences, with around 10% occurring once and the leading ten covering 8%. This material consisted of PBMCs from the stem cell graft donor, taken from the stem cell graft. All receptors come from a human donor who donated a stem cell graft to a child with acute lymphoblastic leukemia.

This clonotype appeared a few times. This chain links TRBV6-5 with TRBJ2-5; possible D gene TRBD2, 6 bases. This CDR3 region has 14 residues. Germline V gene lookup returns CDR1 MNHEY and CDR2 SVGAGI. The germline V and J ends were trimmed by 5 bases and 1 base, with 11 bases remaining between them. CDR3 sequence reads: CASSPGLSQETQYF. In nucleotides, the CDR3 is TGTGCCAGCAGTCCGGGACTGAGCCAAGAGACCCAGTACTTC.

The table lists this clonotype with many counts. The CDR3 DNA reads TGCAGTGCGCCAGCCCATGGGGGCACAGGGCAGTACTTC. Protein product: CSAPAHGGTGQYF. The V gene is TRBV20-1, the J gene TRBJ2-7; a weak D match, TRBD1 (6 bases). The CDR3 has 13 amino acids. Germline assignment: CDR1 DFQATT and CDR2 SNEGSKA (reference sequence). V lost 6 bases, J lost 9 bases, and 21 bases lay in between.

This clonotype was picked up many times. CDR3 sequence: CASSAASGGGTQYF. CDR3 sequence (DNA): TGTGCCAGCAGTGCGGCTAGCGGGGGGGGGACGCAGTATTTT. The gene calls are TRBV27 and TRBJ2-3, with 12 bases aligning to TRBD2. Germline values: CDR1 MNHEY, CDR2 SMNVEV (reference sequence). Trimming cost V 5 bases and J 9 bases; bases outside gene matches: 6. The CDR3 has 14 amino acids.

The sample holds many counts of this clonotype. This sequence joins TRBV5-1 and TRBJ1-2; perhaps TRBD1 as D (6 bases). Trimming left V 0 bases short and J 6 bases short, with 12 bases between. Germline assignment: CDR1 SGHRS and CDR2 YFSETQ. This CDR3 contains 14 residues. The CDR3 sequence is CASSLGTGMDGYTF. The CDR3 DNA is TGCGCCAGCAGCTTGGGTACAGGGATGGATGGCTACACCTTC.

This clonotype was observed at least ten times. The chain uses TRBV5-5 and TRBJ1-2; 10 nucleotides match TRBD1. This CDR3 contains 14 residues. V shed 5 bases, J shed 7 bases, and the junction held 8 bases outside the gene matches. Per the germline V gene, CDR1 is SGHKS and CDR2 is YYEKEE (reference sequence). CDR3 DNA: TGTGCCAGCAGTCTCGGGACAGGGGTTGTTGGCTACACCTTC. Its protein product is CASSLGTGVVGYTF.

At least ten counts were recorded for this clonotype. The rearrangement joins TRBV12-3 or TRBV12-4 to TRBJ2-1; D remains ambiguous. This CDR3 spans 13 amino acids. Trimming removed 3 bases at V and 7 bases at J, with 10 bases between. CDR3 nucleotide sequence: TGTGCCAGCAGTTTTAGTACTCCGAATGAGCAGTTCTTC. This sequence encodes CASSFSTPNEQFF.

The table lists this clonotype with many counts. This chain links TRBV5-1 with TRBJ2-7; D is perhaps TRBD1 (8 bases). CDR1 SGHRS and CDR2 YFSETQ come from the germline V gene. CDR3 length: 18 amino acids. Trimming removed 2 bases from V and 3 bases from J, with 24 bases in between. The CDR3 DNA sequence: TGCGCCAGCAGCTTAGGAGGACAGGGTAGGGGGGGGATCTACGAGCAGTACTTC. It codes for CASSLGGQGRGGIYEQYF.

In its sample, this clonotype was seen many times. In nucleotides, the CDR3 is TGTGCCAGCAGTCTGGACAGGGGGAAATCCGAGCAGTACTTC. Amino acid sequence: CASSLDRGKSEQYF. This sequence joins TRBV6-1 and TRBJ2-7, with TRBD1 identical over 10 bases. Germline CDR1 and CDR2: MNHNS and SASEGT. CDR3 length: 14 amino acids. Losses at the gene ends were 5 bases for V and 6 bases for J; bases not matched to a gene: 7.

V usage is TRBV10-3 and J usage is TRBJ2-2, with a possible D match to TRBD2 (7 bases). CDR3 length: 17 amino acids. Trimming took off 6 bases at V and 1 base at J, with 18 bases between the two ends. In germline, CDR1 is ENHRY, CDR2 SYGVKD. DNA for the CDR3: TGTGCCATCAGCGGGCGAGGCGGGGGCCTGAACACCGGGGAGCTGTTTTTT. It specifies CAISGRGGGLNTGELFF.

In its sample, this clonotype was seen many times. The V and J genes are TRBV20-1 and TRBJ1-2; TRBD1 matches at 7 bases. Unmatched junction bases numbered 5, after V lost 3 bases and J lost 7 bases. CDR1 is DFQATT and CDR2 is SNEGSKA in the germline V gene (reference sequence). This CDR3 contains 12 residues. The CDR3 region is CSASSGGGGYTF. CDR3 nucleotide sequence: TGCAGTGCTAGTTCAGGGGGTGGTGGCTACACCTTC.

This clonotype was counted ten times or more. The chain links TRBV27 to TRBJ2-3, with 7 positions matching TRBD1. This CDR3 comprises 13 residues. Germline values: CDR1 MNHEY, CDR2 SMNVEV (reference sequence). The V gene end was trimmed by 5 bases and the J gene end by 6 bases; junction bases not matched to a gene: 5. CDR3 region: CASSPPRGDTQYF. CDR3 DNA: TGTGCCAGCAGTCCCCCCAGGGGGGATACGCAGTATTTT.

This clonotype was seen repeatedly, ten times or more. The rearrangement joins TRBV28 to TRBJ2-7; 7 nucleotides match TRBD1. Germline CDR1 MDHEN, CDR2 SYDVKM. The CDR3 has 14 residues. J was trimmed by 6 bases and V by 2 bases; bases with no gene match: 7. CDR3 in DNA: TGTGCCAGCAGTTTAATGGGACAGACAACCGAGCAGTACTTC. Translation: CASSLMGQTTEQYF.

This clonotype was seen repeatedly, ten times or more. The chain couples TRBV9 to TRBJ2-3, with TRBD2 matching over 10 bases. The CDR3 has 17 amino acids. Per germline, CDR1 SGDLS and CDR2 YYNGEE. The V gene end was trimmed by 1 base and the J gene end by 0 bases; junction bases not matched to a gene: 5. CDR3 sequence reads: CASSVKREGGSTDTQYF. The CDR3 region has the DNA TGTGCCAGCAGCGTAAAGCGGGAGGGTGGAAGCACAGATACGCAGTATTTT.

This clonotype occurred once. The chain combines TRBV13 with TRBJ1-4; no clear D gene. Germline CDR1 and CDR2: PRHDT and FYEKMQ (reference sequence). V dropped 10 bases and J dropped 4 bases, with 28 bases sitting between them. The CDR3 is 18 residues long. CDR3 protein: CAMGPGPPRGMGNEKLFF. CDR3 DNA sequence: TGTGCCATGGGCCCCGGGCCCCCCCGCGGAATGGGTAATGAAAAACTGTTTTTT.

This clonotype came up many times. This chain links TRBV6-1 with TRBJ1-2; 8 bases map to TRBD1. Germline CDR1 MNHNS, CDR2 SASEGT. The CDR3 has 12 amino acids. The trim removed 6 bases at V and 7 bases at J, leaving 4 bases unmatched. The CDR3 sequence: CASRTGAGGYTF. The CDR3 DNA is TGTGCCAGCAGGACAGGGGCCGGTGGCTACACCTTC.

This clonotype showed up many times. The chain links TRBV29-1 to TRBJ2-3; D not certain. The CDR3 loop spans 11 amino acids. Trimming took 4 bases from V and 4 from J, leaving 6 bases between them. Germline V gene sequence: CDR1 SQVTM, CDR2 ANQGSEA. CDR3 DNA: TGCAGCGTTGCTTTTCCAGATACGCAGTATTTT. This encodes CSVAFPDTQYF.

This clonotype showed up many times. The chain is built from TRBV12-3 or TRBV12-4 and TRBJ1-5, with a weak D call TRBD1 (5 bases). This CDR3 comprises 14 residues. Trimming took off 8 bases at V and 4 bases at J, with 15 bases between the two ends. The CDR3 spells CASATGTPNQPQHF. CDR3 DNA: TGTGCCAGCGCGACCGGGACCCCAAATCAGCCCCAGCATTTT.

This clonotype was observed at least ten times. V and J are TRBV5-6 and TRBJ2-1; TRBD2 might be the D (6 bases). The V gene lost 2 bases and the J gene lost 8 bases, with 8 bases spanning the gap. The germline gives CDR1 SGHDT, CDR2 YYEEEE. The CDR3 loop spans 12 amino acids. The CDR3 protein is CASSLGEDEQFF. For the CDR3, the DNA is TGTGCCAGCAGCTTAGGGGAGGATGAGCAGTTCTTC.

This clonotype was seen repeatedly, ten times or more. This chain links TRBV12-3 or TRBV12-4 with TRBJ1-1; D remains unclear. This CDR3 region has 14 residues. The V end lost 2 bases, the J end lost 1 base, and 8 bases lay between the germline ends. CDR3 nucleotide sequence: TGTGCCAGCAGTTTACAGGAATCGAACACTGAAGCTTTCTTT. This codes for CASSLQESNTEAFF.

This clonotype was seen a few times. Since a much larger clone is just one base distant, this may be a read error. The rearrangement links TRBV7-2 to TRBJ2-4; no reliable D call. This CDR3 spans 12 amino acids. The germline V gene has CDR1 SGHTA and CDR2 FQGNSA. The CDR3 DNA reads as TGTGCCAGCGGCACAGTTGGGAACAGTCAGTACTTC. Translating it yields CASGTVGNSQYF.

This clonotype was recorded many times. The V gene is TRBV7-3, the J gene TRBJ2-2; perhaps TRBD1 as D (5 bases). From germline, CDR1 is SGHTA and CDR2 FQGTGA. V shed 3 bases and J shed 6 bases, with 5 bases lying between them. The CDR3 loop spans 12 amino acids. CDR3 amino acids: CASSLGPGELFF. The CDR3 region has the DNA TGTGCCAGCAGCTTGGGGCCCGGGGAGCTGTTTTTT.

Ten or more counts support this clonotype. V is TRBV20-1 and J is TRBJ2-7, with D tentatively TRBD1 (6 bases). Trimming cost V 5 bases and J 2 bases, with 13 bases left between them. The CDR3 runs 13 residues. The germline gives CDR1 DFQATT, CDR2 SNEGSKA (reference sequence). CDR3 DNA: TGCAGTGCTCAAACCGGGACAACCTACGAGCAGTACTTC. It yields the protein CSAQTGTTYEQYF.

This clonotype was counted ten times or more. The rearrangement joins TRBV12-3 or TRBV12-4 to TRBJ1-4; D is unresolved. V was clipped by 4 bases and J by 3 bases, with 12 bases between them. CDR3 size: 15 residues. CDR3 in amino acids: CASSSLGQPNEKLFF. Here the CDR3 DNA reads TGTGCCAGCAGTTCGTTAGGGCAGCCTAATGAAAAACTGTTTTTT.

This clonotype was recorded at least ten times. The chain is built from TRBV27 and TRBJ2-3, with a weak D call TRBD2 (5 bases). CDR1 is MNHEY and CDR2 is SMNVEV in the germline V gene (reference sequence). V was cut by 0 bases and J by 1 base, with 11 bases left in between. The CDR3 is 16 amino acids. CDR3 in amino acids: CASSLSPGLGTDTQYF. The CDR3 bases are TGTGCCAGCAGTTTATCCCCCGGACTGGGCACAGATACGCAGTATTTT.

This clonotype was recorded at least ten times. V usage is TRBV12-3 or TRBV12-4 and J usage is TRBJ1-6; no firm D call. Trimming took off 1 base at V and 7 bases at J, with 8 bases between the two ends. This CDR3 is built from 14 residues. DNA for the CDR3: TGTGCCAGCAGTTTAGAGGGCGGCAATTCACCCCTCCACTTT. Protein: CASSLEGGNSPLHF.

This clonotype was recorded many times. This chain connects TRBV6-5 to TRBJ1-4, with D perhaps matching TRBD1 (5 bases). Between the trimmed V and J ends, which lost 0 bases and 4 bases, there was a span of 6 bases. The CDR3 extends over 14 amino acids. Germline CDR1 MNHEY, CDR2 SVGAGI. The CDR3, as DNA: TGTGCCAGCAGTTACTCGGGGGGTAATGAAAAACTGTTTTTT. Protein product: CASSYSGGNEKLFF.

This clonotype was observed at least ten times. V is TRBV10-3 and J is TRBJ1-2, with D unresolved. With 4 bases removed from V and 4 bases from J, the gap between germline ends came to 10 bases. The CDR3 has 13 amino acids. Per the germline V gene, CDR1 is ENHRY and CDR2 is SYGVKD. CDR3 sequence: CAISAVGFYGYTF. The CDR3 nucleotides read TGTGCCATCAGTGCGGTCGGCTTCTATGGCTACACCTTC.

This clonotype was observed a handful of times. The CDR3 here is CASSLSIVAGGVNEQFF. In DNA, the CDR3 is TGTGCCAGCAGCCTTAGCATAGTGGCGGGAGGGGTCAATGAGCAGTTCTTC. The V call is TRBV7-6, the J call TRBJ2-1, with 9 bases that match TRBD2. This CDR3 spans 17 amino acids. Germline CDR1 reads SGHVS; CDR2 reads FNYEAQ. The V and J ends lost 5 bases and 6 bases, in that order; junction bases with no gene match: 14.